The source of this TCR beta chain is a study of OX40 agonist ivuxolimab in advanced cancers. Study as a whole: Every 2 weeks, patients received ivuxolimab intravenously, dosed at 0.01 to 10 mg/kg. Head and neck, renal cell, melanoma or hepatocellular carcinoma were the cancers that dose-escalation patients had. Partial responses were seen in three patients, one with hepatocellular carcinoma and two with cutaneous melanoma. Study outcomes and limitations: Within 6 weeks, CD4+ and CD8+ blood T cells expanded clonally at 0.1 to 3.0 mg/kg.

The CDR3 extends over 13 amino acids. Deletions cut 3 bases from V and 6 bases from J, with 9 bases between. The germline V gene encodes CDR1 SEHNR and CDR2 FQNEAQ (reference sequence). Only a few counts were recorded for this clone. Its target is unknown. Repertoires were generated with immunoSEQ multiplex PCR, while TCRdb's copy carries only in-frame clones and drops some. The table records tens of thousands of clones, approximately 80% of them present only once. Material: CD4+ or CD8+ T cells sorted from blood, obtained in a trial of the OX40 agonist ivuxolimab. The J gene is TRBJ1-5, the V gene TRBV7-9, with D uncertain. This TCR came from an adult with an advanced solid tumor such as melanoma, head and neck, liver or kidney cancer. The CDR3 sequence: CASSLEGTQPQHF. CDR3 bases: TGTGCCAGCAGCTTGGAGGGTACTCAGCCCCAGCATTTT.